One and the same sample provided the 27 T cell receptor beta chains below, sequenced in a study of cytomegalovirus exposure and HLA in healthy donors. The PCR had 60 Vbeta and 13 Jbeta primers. Produced via immunoSEQ multiplex PCR; TCRdb's table is partial and in-frame only. The table lists about 150,000 clones, 70% to 80% of them singletons. The sample consisted of PBMCs. The receptor source for this set is a woman aged 35 to 49 in good health and CMV-seronegative.

The chain is built from TRBV6-4 and TRBJ1-1; the D gene is possibly TRBD1 (5 bases). The length of the CDR3 is 13 residues. Germline V gene data show CDR1 as MRHNA and CDR2 as SNTAGT. With 3 bases removed from V and 0 bases from J, the gap between germline ends came to 5 bases. CDR3 sequence reads: CASSEQVNTEAFF. The CDR3 bases are TGTGCCAGCAGTGAACAGGTGAACACTGAAGCTTTCTTT.

The chain joins TRBV5-7 to TRBJ1-3; D not certain. Being an ORF, TRBV5-7 has a function that is uncertain. The germline V and J ends were trimmed by 9 bases and 2 bases, with 18 bases remaining between them. This CDR3 is built from 15 residues. The DNA of the CDR3 is TGTGCCATTTCGCTTTTATTAGCACCTGGAAACACCATATATTTT. Translated: CAISLLLAPGNTIYF.

This chain uses TRBV5-6 with TRBJ2-4; a weak D match, TRBD2 (5 bases). Trimming left V 7 bases short and J 3 bases short, with 11 bases between. Looked up from germline, CDR1 is SGHDT and CDR2 is YYEEEE. The CDR3 spans 13 residues. The CDR3 coding sequence is TGTGCCAGCGGCAATCGGGGCAAAAACATTCAGTACTTC. Translation: CASGNRGKNIQYF.

The chain recombines TRBV5-6 with TRBJ1-1; a weak D match, TRBD1 (6 bases). Germline CDR1 is SGHDT and CDR2 is YYEEEE. CDR3 length: 14 amino acids. V gave up 4 bases and J gave up 6 bases, with 16 bases separating them. CDR3 nucleotide sequence: TGTGCCAGCAGCGGGACGGGGAGGGGGTCTGAAGCTTTCTTT. It is translated as CASSGTGRGSEAFF.

This chain links TRBV19 with TRBJ1-2; 10 bases fit TRBD1. This CDR3 is built from 12 residues. Germline V CDR1 and CDR2: LNHDA, SQIVND (reference sequence). V lost 9 bases to trimming and J lost 6 bases; unmatched junction nucleotides: 4. The CDR3 loop is CASRQGANGYTF. For the CDR3, the DNA is TGTGCCAGCAGACAGGGGGCGAATGGCTACACCTTC.

The chain uses TRBV9 and TRBJ2-7, with TRBD2 identical over 13 bases. Germline V gene sequence: CDR1 SGDLS, CDR2 YYNGEE. The J segment lost 3 bases and the V segment lost 3 bases, leaving 3 bases of the junction unmatched. The CDR3 covers 15 residues. The CDR3 loop is CASSEGTSGDYEQYF. The CDR3 coding sequence is TGTGCCAGCAGCGAAGGGACTAGCGGGGACTACGAGCAGTACTTC. Full variable domain (missing parts from reference TRBV9 and TRBJ2-7): DSGVTQTPKHLITATGQRVTLRCSPRSGDLSVYWYQQSLDQGLQFLIQYYNGEERAKGNILERFSAQQFPDLHSELNLSSLELGDSALYFCASSEGTSGDYEQYFGPGTRLTVT.

This rearrangement joins TRBV5-1 to TRBJ2-1, with TRBD1 matching 7 bases. With V trimmed by 3 bases and J by 7 bases, 10 bases remained unmatched. This CDR3 has 15 residues. Germline CDR1 SGHRS, CDR2 YFSETQ. CDR3 amino acids: CASSYRGQSQNEQFF. Written as DNA, the CDR3 is TGCGCCAGCAGCTACAGGGGCCAGTCCCAGAATGAGCAGTTCTTC.

The chain employs TRBV6-1 and TRBJ2-1, with 7 bases lining up with TRBD1. The CDR3 sequence is 16 residues long. Germline V gives CDR1 MNHNS, CDR2 SASEGT. With 3 bases clipped from V and 8 bases from J, the junction kept 13 bases outside the gene matches. This chain's CDR3 is CASSEKADRAMDEQFF. DNA for the CDR3: TGTGCCAGCAGTGAGAAAGCTGACAGGGCAATGGATGAGCAGTTCTTC.

V is TRBV6-5 and J is TRBJ2-5; D call uncertain. Germline V gene lookup returns CDR1 MNHEY and CDR2 SVGAGI. The V end was cut by 5 bases, the J end by 1 base, with 8 bases between. The CDR3 is 13 residues long. The CDR3 coding sequence is TGTGCCAGCAGTCGCACTGGCCAAGAGACCCAGTACTTC. It translates to CASSRTGQETQYF.

This clone has only a few counts. The chain carries TRBV5-6 and TRBJ2-3, with D perhaps matching TRBD1 (5 bases). CDR3 size: 15 residues. V shed 1 base and J shed 1 base, with 10 bases lying between them. Germline CDR1 and CDR2: SGHDT and YYEEEE. The chain's CDR3 is CASSLLGAGTDTQYF. The CDR3 DNA is TGTGCCAGCAGCTTGTTAGGGGCCGGCACAGATACGCAGTATTTT.

The chain uses TRBV27 and TRBJ2-2; 10 nucleotides match TRBD1. The CDR3 sequence is 16 residues long. Germline V gives CDR1 MNHEY, CDR2 SMNVEV (reference sequence). The ends lost 7 bases at V and 5 bases at J; junction bases unmatched: 10. CDR3 in DNA: TGTGCCAGCACCGCCTGGACAGGGGGATGGACCGGGGAGCTGTTTTTT. It specifies CASTAWTGGWTGELFF.

V and J are TRBV5-4 and TRBJ2-1, with 9 bases lining up with TRBD1. After removal of 4 bases from V and 0 bases from J, the junction contained 5 bases not matched to a gene. Looked up from germline, CDR1 is SGHNT and CDR2 is YYREEE (reference sequence). CDR3 size: 16 residues. CDR3 in amino acids: CASSPKTGGSYNEQFF. In DNA, the CDR3 is TGTGCCAGCAGCCCTAAGACAGGGGGCTCCTACAATGAGCAGTTCTTC.

The chain is built from TRBV25-1 and TRBJ1-2, with TRBD1 as a possible D gene (5 bases). Trimming took 7 bases from V and 5 from J, leaving 17 bases between them. The V gene's germline CDR1 is MGHDK and CDR2 SYGVNS. CDR3 length: 14 amino acids. CDR3 region: CASTTGLPPYGYTF. CDR3 nucleotides: TGTGCCAGCACCACAGGTCTACCCCCTTATGGCTACACCTTC.

The J gene is TRBJ2-1, the V gene TRBV2, with a weak D call TRBD1 (6 bases). Germline loops: CDR1 SNHLY, CDR2 FYNNEI. The CDR3 contains 14 residues. Trimming cost V 0 bases and J 8 bases, with 11 bases left between them. The CDR3 reads CASSEATGVDEQFF. CDR3 coding DNA: TGTGCCAGCAGTGAAGCGACAGGAGTGGATGAGCAGTTCTTC.

The chain links TRBV19 to TRBJ1-5; D possibly corresponds to TRBD1 (6 bases). This CDR3 contains 14 residues. With 6 bases removed from V and 6 bases from J, the gap between germline ends came to 15 bases. The V gene's germline CDR1 is LNHDA and CDR2 SQIVND (reference sequence). The CDR3 protein is CASRNRVESQPQHF. Written as DNA, the CDR3 is TGTGCCAGTAGGAACAGGGTAGAGAGTCAGCCCCAGCATTTT.

The J gene is TRBJ2-1, the V gene TRBV13; 7 bases agree with TRBD1. The CDR3 is 14 residues long. With 4 bases clipped from V and 6 bases from J, the junction kept 6 bases outside the gene matches. From germline, CDR1 is PRHDT and CDR2 FYEKMQ (reference sequence). The CDR3 spells CASSSVGQFNEQFF. The CDR3 DNA reads as TGTGCCAGCAGCTCCGTGGGACAGTTCAATGAGCAGTTCTTC. The variable domain in full, completed from reference TRBV13 and TRBJ2-1, reads AAGVIQSPRHLIKEKRETATLKCYPIPRHDTVYWYQQGPGQDPQFLISFYEKMQSDKGSIPDRFSAQQFSDYHSELNMSSLELGDSALYFCASSSVGQFNEQFFGPGTRLTVL.

This chain links TRBV4-1 with TRBJ2-5, with 7 bases matching TRBD2. CDR1 is MGHRA and CDR2 is YSYEKL in the germline V gene. Losses at the gene ends were 3 bases for V and 1 base for J; bases not matched to a gene: 11. The CDR3 loop spans 17 amino acids. CDR3 in amino acids: CASSHGRGGQGQETQYF. The CDR3 nucleotides read TGCGCCAGCAGCCATGGTCGGGGAGGGCAGGGCCAAGAGACCCAGTACTTC.

The chain employs TRBV6-4 and TRBJ1-2; TRBD1 matches 9 bases. Trimming took 7 bases from V and 4 from J; bases not matched to a gene: 4. Germline CDR1 MRHNA, CDR2 SNTAGT. The CDR3 totals 13 residues. CDR3 protein: CASTPDRGYGYTF. DNA for the CDR3: TGTGCCAGCACTCCGGACAGGGGCTATGGCTACACCTTC.

The CDR3 DNA reads as TGTGCCAGCAGCTTTCGGACAGGGGGAGAGGCTGAAGCTTTCTTT. This encodes CASSFRTGGEAEAFF. This chain uses TRBV7-9 with TRBJ1-1; TRBD1 agrees at 10 bases. This CDR3 is 15 amino acids long. CDR1 is SEHNR and CDR2 is FQNEAQ in the germline V gene (reference sequence). V shed 3 bases and J 6 bases; nucleotides not matched to a gene: 7. Full variable domain (missing parts from reference TRBV7-9 and TRBJ1-1): DTGVSQNPRHKITKRGQNVTFRCDPISEHNRLYWYRQTLGQGPEFLTYFQNEAQLEKSRLLSDRFSAERPKGSFSTLEIQRTEQGDSAMYLCASSFRTGGEAEAFFGQGTRLTVV.

The chain uses TRBV25-1 and TRBJ1-5; D is perhaps TRBD1 (5 bases). From germline, CDR1 is MGHDK and CDR2 SYGVNS. Deletions cut 3 bases from V and 7 bases from J, with 22 bases between. The CDR3 has 17 amino acids. The CDR3: CASSDRGGSSQGQPQHF. The CDR3 DNA is TGTGCCAGCAGTGATAGAGGTGGGTCTTCTCAGGGACAGCCCCAGCATTTT.

This clone is a singleton in its sample. This chain connects TRBV11-2 to TRBJ1-5; TRBD1 aligns across 12 bases. Germline assignment: CDR1 SGHAT and CDR2 FQNNGV. The V segment lost 5 bases and the J segment 4 bases; nucleotides outside the gene matches: 3. The CDR3 spans 15 residues. For the CDR3, the DNA is TGTGCCAGCAGCCGGGACAGGGGGCGAAATCAGCCCCAGCATTTT. Protein sequence: CASSRDRGRNQPQHF.

The V call is TRBV11-3, the J call TRBJ2-1; TRBD1 might be the D (6 bases). V was clipped by 4 bases and J by 0 bases, with 16 bases between them. This CDR3 comprises 17 residues. The germline gives CDR1 SGHNT, CDR2 YENEEA. CDR3 protein: CASSSVDRWSSYNEQFF. The CDR3 coding sequence is TGTGCCAGCAGCTCCGTTGACAGGTGGAGCTCCTACAATGAGCAGTTCTTC.

This chain links TRBV6-5 with TRBJ2-7, with 12 bases aligning to TRBD2. CDR3 length: 16 residues. Germline CDR1 and CDR2: MNHEY and SVGAGI. V trimming: 6 bases; J trimming: 2 bases; junction bases outside the gene matches: 8. The CDR3 DNA sequence: TGTGCCAGCAGATACAACGGACTAGCGGGAACCTACGAGCAGTACTTC. The encoded protein is CASRYNGLAGTYEQYF.

This rearrangement joins TRBV6-4 to TRBJ1-2, with TRBD1 identical over 7 bases. V lost 0 bases and J lost 1; bases outside the gene matches: 2. The CDR3 totals 15 residues. Germline CDR1 and CDR2: MRHNA and SNTAGT. The CDR3 protein is CASSDSRGINYGYTF. DNA for the CDR3: TGTGCCAGCAGTGACTCCAGGGGGATTAACTATGGCTACACCTTC.

This chain joins TRBV23-1 and TRBJ2-7; 8 bases fit TRBD1. TRBV23-1 is an open reading frame whose function is uncertain. The CDR3 has 13 amino acids. Trimming at V came to 1 base and at J to 6 bases, leaving 2 bases not matched to a gene. The CDR3 DNA reads as TGCGCCAGCAGTCAATTAGGACAGGGCGAGCAGTACTTC. It yields the protein CASSQLGQGEQYF.

V is TRBV5-1 and J is TRBJ2-1; 7 positions match TRBD2. The CDR3 extends over 17 amino acids. The germline V gene has CDR1 SGHRS and CDR2 YFSETQ. After removal of 0 bases from V and 4 bases from J, the junction contained 10 bases not matched to a gene. The CDR3 nucleotides are TGCGCCAGCAGCTTGGTCCGCGCGGGGGTCCAATACAATGAGCAGTTCTTC. Protein: CASSLVRAGVQYNEQFF.

The chain uses TRBV18 and TRBJ1-6; a weak D match, TRBD1 (6 bases). CDR3 length: 16 amino acids. V shed 5 bases and J shed 7 bases, with 18 bases lying between them. CDR1 KGHSH and CDR2 LQKENI come from the germline V gene. Here the CDR3 DNA reads TGTGCCAGCTCAGCTCGCACAGGGAGTGAAAATTCACCCCTCCACTTT. It codes for CASSARTGSENSPLHF. The full variable domain, its missing parts supplied by reference TRBV18 and TRBJ1-6, is NAGVMQNPRHLVRRRGQEARLRCSPMKGHSHVYWYRQLPEEGLKFMVYLQKENIIDESGMPKERFSAEFPKEGPSILRIQQVVRGDSAAYFCASSARTGSENSPLHFGNGTRLTVT.